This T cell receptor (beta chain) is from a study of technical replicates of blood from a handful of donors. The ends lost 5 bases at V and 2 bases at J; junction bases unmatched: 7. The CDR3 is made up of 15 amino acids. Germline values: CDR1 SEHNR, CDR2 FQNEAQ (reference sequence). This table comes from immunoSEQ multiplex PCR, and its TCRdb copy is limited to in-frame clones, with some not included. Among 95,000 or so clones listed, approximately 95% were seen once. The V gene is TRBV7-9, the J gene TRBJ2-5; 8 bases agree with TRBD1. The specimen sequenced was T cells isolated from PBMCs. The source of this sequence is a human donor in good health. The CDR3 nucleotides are TGTGCCAGCAGCCCCAGGGACAGGCGGCAAGAGACCCAGTACTTC. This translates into CASSPRDRRQETQYF.